These 3 T cell receptor beta chains were all obtained from the same sample, sequenced in a study of cytomegalovirus exposure and HLA in healthy donors. Produced via immunoSEQ multiplex PCR; TCRdb's table is partial and in-frame only. The repertoire holds fewer than 350,000 clones, 85% to 90% seen once, with over 0.85% in the top ten. The source material was PBMCs. Receptors originate from a young woman in good health and CMV-seronegative.

This chain connects TRBV7-8 to TRBJ2-1; TRBD2 might be the D (5 bases). Germline assignment: CDR1 SGHVS and CDR2 FQNEAQ. There are 14 residues in the CDR3. Trimming took 1 base from V and 9 from J, leaving 13 bases between them. The CDR3 DNA reads TGTGCCAGCAGCTTAGGCTTCCTAGCTGTTGAGCAGTTCTTC. Translated, it gives CASSLGFLAVEQFF. The full variable domain, completed using reference TRBV7-8 and TRBJ2-1, is GAGVSQSPRYKVAKRGQDVALRCDPISGHVSLFWYQQALGQGPEFLTYFQNEAQLDKSGLPSDRFFAERPEGSVSTLKIQRTQQEDSAVYLCASSLGFLAVEQFFGPGTRLTVL.

This clone was seen once. The rearrangement uses TRBV11-2 and TRBJ1-2, with a tentative D call TRBD1 (6 bases). This CDR3 spans 15 amino acids. Trimming took off 4 bases at V and 4 bases at J, with 16 bases between the two ends. CDR1 is SGHAT, CDR2 FQNNGV, per germline. In DNA form, the CDR3 reads TGTGCCAGCAGCTCGATCACCGGGACAAGCTATGGCTACACCTTC. Its protein product is CASSSITGTSYGYTF.

The sample holds a few counts of this clone. The chain couples TRBV19 to TRBJ1-5; TRBD1 matches at 8 bases. Germline loops: CDR1 LNHDA, CDR2 SQIVND (reference sequence). This CDR3 is 14 amino acids long. V was clipped by 6 bases and J by 3 bases; unmatched bases: 4. CDR3: CASRGTGPNQPQHF. The CDR3 region has the DNA TGTGCCAGTAGGGGGACAGGCCCCAATCAGCCCCAGCATTTT.